Below are 16 T cell receptor beta chains sequenced from a single sample in a study of cytomegalovirus exposure and HLA in healthy donors. Amplification used 60 Vbeta primers and 13 Jbeta primers. The data were produced by immunoSEQ multiplex PCR, yet TCRdb's version contains in-frame clones alone and is incomplete. This table has some 190,000 clones, 82% appearing once. The specimen was PBMCs. These receptors came from a man between 35 and 55 years old in good health and CMV-seronegative.

This clone was detected only a few times. This same CDR3 is encoded by further DNA sequences in the sample. The chain carries TRBV7-2 and TRBJ1-5, with 7 bases identical to TRBD1. The CDR3 covers 13 residues. Germline CDR1 SGHTA, CDR2 FQGNSA. V trimming: 4 bases; J trimming: 4 bases; junction bases outside the gene matches: 1. The CDR3 DNA sequence: TGTGCCAGCAGCTCACAGGGGAATCAGCCCCAGCATTTT. Residues: CASSSQGNQPQHF.

The sample holds one count of this clone. The CDR3 region is CASSASYLAGGTGELFF. The CDR3 DNA reads as TGTGCCAGCAGTGCCTCGTACCTAGCGGGAGGCACCGGGGAGCTGTTTTTT. The chain joins TRBV9 to TRBJ2-2; 11 bases map to TRBD2. The V segment lost 5 bases and the J segment 4 bases; nucleotides outside the gene matches: 10. CDR1 and CDR2 (germline): SGDLS, YYNGEE. CDR3 length: 17 residues.

The chain uses TRBV7-2 and TRBJ2-7; 10 bases fit TRBD1. The CDR3 extends over 14 amino acids. Germline trimming cut 6 bases from V and 6 bases from J; bases unmatched to any gene: 8. Germline V gene lookup returns CDR1 SGHTA and CDR2 FQGNSA. The CDR3 nucleotides read TGTGCCAGCAGGTCAGGGACAGGGGACCGCGAGCAGTACTTC. Residues: CASRSGTGDREQYF.

This chain uses TRBV7-9 with TRBJ2-2; D ambiguous. V shed 3 bases and J shed 4 bases, with 9 bases lying between them. Germline V gives CDR1 SEHNR, CDR2 FQNEAQ (reference sequence). This CDR3 is 14 amino acids long. The CDR3 loop is CASSFSSFTGELFF. The CDR3 DNA reads as TGTGCCAGCAGCTTTTCCAGTTTCACCGGGGAGCTGTTTTTT.

This clone was counted a single time. This sequence joins TRBV28 and TRBJ2-2; 8 bases fit TRBD1. The germline CDR1 and CDR2 sequences are MDHEN and SYDVKM. The CDR3 sequence is 15 residues long. V lost 6 bases and J lost 6; bases outside the gene matches: 9. CDR3 DNA sequence: TGTGCCAGCAGCCCGTATCCAGGGGGCCCCGGGGAGCTGTTTTTT. It codes for CASSPYPGGPGELFF.

The chain combines TRBV9 with TRBJ2-5, with TRBD2 as a possible D gene (5 bases). V gave up 4 bases and J gave up 5 bases, with 15 bases separating them. The germline V gene encodes CDR1 SGDLS and CDR2 YYNGEE. The CDR3 sequence is 14 residues long. The CDR3 region has the DNA TGTGCCAGCAGCCCAAGCCCCGCGGGCGAGACCCAGTACTTC. This sequence encodes CASSPSPAGETQYF.

The rearrangement joins TRBV7-2 to TRBJ1-2, with D possibly TRBD1 on 6 matching bases. This CDR3 has 13 amino acids. Germline values: CDR1 SGHTA, CDR2 FQGNSA. Between the trimmed V and J ends, which lost 5 bases and 1 base, there was a span of 8 bases. CDR3 sequence: CASSPGVNYGYTF. The DNA of the CDR3 is TGTGCCAGCAGCCCAGGGGTTAACTATGGCTACACCTTC.

This clone was seen a handful of times. The chain recombines TRBV6-5 with TRBJ1-5, with 7 bases that match TRBD1. Germline V gives CDR1 MNHEY, CDR2 SVGAGI. J lost 1 base, V lost 8 bases, and 2 bases had no gene match. The CDR3 consists of 13 residues. The CDR3 region has the DNA TGTGCCAGCGGGGACAGAAGCAATCAGCCCCAGCATTTT. This encodes CASGDRSNQPQHF.

Concerning this clone: Relative to the germline gene, one junction end is altered; a read error may explain this. This chain joins TRBV7-8 and TRBJ2-2; 9 bases are shared with TRBD2. CDR1 is SGHVS and CDR2 is FQNEAQ in the germline V gene. This CDR3 is built from 16 residues. CDR3 in amino acids: CASSLVAGGQAGEPFF. The CDR3 DNA reads TGTGCCAGCAGCTTAGTCGCGGGGGGGCAGGCCGGGGAGCCGTTTTTT.

This sequence joins TRBV5-1 and TRBJ1-1; D is undetermined. V lost 5 bases to trimming and J lost 1 base, with 6 bases between them. The CDR3 is 12 residues long. The germline V gene encodes CDR1 SGHRS and CDR2 YFSETQ. CDR3 coding DNA: TGCGCCAGCAGGGCATCGAACACTGAAGCTTTCTTT. It yields the protein CASRASNTEAFF.

V gene TRBV7-3 combines with J gene TRBJ1-2; 8 nucleotides match TRBD1. The CDR3 is 13 amino acids. V gave up 5 bases and J gave up 8 bases; unmatched junction bases: 7. Germline assignment: CDR1 SGHTA and CDR2 FQGTGA. CDR3 nucleotide sequence: TGTGCCAGCAGCCCCACAGGGGGTGGAGGCTACACCTTC. Protein: CASSPTGGGGYTF. Filled out from reference TRBV7-3 and TRBJ1-2, the complete variable domain reads GAGVSQTPSNKVTEKGKYVELRCDPISGHTALYWYRQSLGQGPEFLIYFQGTGAADDSGLPNDRFFAVRPEGSVSTLKIQRTERGDSAVYLCASSPTGGGGYTFGSGTRLTVV.

The chain links TRBV5-4 to TRBJ1-1; the match to TRBD1 covers 10 bases. J gave up 10 bases and V 4 bases, and 10 bases lay outside the gene matches. CDR3 length: 14 amino acids. CDR1 and CDR2 from the germline V gene are SGHNT and YYREEE (reference sequence). The CDR3 loop is CASSVIGWDRGAFF. The CDR3 DNA reads TGTGCCAGCAGCGTGATTGGATGGGACAGGGGAGCTTTCTTT.

This chain uses TRBV19 with TRBJ2-3, with D possibly TRBD1 on 6 matching bases. The CDR3 loop spans 14 amino acids. CDR1 and CDR2 from the germline V gene are LNHDA and SQIVND (reference sequence). Trimming pared 10 bases from V and 0 bases from J, leaving 14 bases between. This chain's CDR3 is CATHPRGSTDTQYF. CDR3 DNA sequence: TGTGCCACCCACCCAAGGGGGAGCACAGATACGCAGTATTTT.

The chain uses TRBV7-8 and TRBJ2-7, with 7 bases matching TRBD2. This CDR3 region has 14 residues. With 1 base clipped from V and 3 bases from J, the junction kept 3 bases outside the gene matches. Per the germline V gene, CDR1 is SGHVS and CDR2 is FQNEAQ. The CDR3 bases are TGTGCCAGCAGCTTAGGGGGAGGGCTCTACGAGCAGTACTTC. As protein: CASSLGGGLYEQYF.

J is TRBJ1-1 and V is TRBV4-1; the D gene is possibly TRBD1 (5 bases). The CDR3 spans 18 residues. Per germline, CDR1 MGHRA and CDR2 YSYEKL. Trimming took off 0 bases at V and 1 base at J, with 18 bases between the two ends. The CDR3 loop is CASSQDNRRQTQNTEAFF. Here the CDR3 DNA reads TGCGCCAGCAGCCAAGATAACCGCCGACAGACCCAGAACACTGAAGCTTTCTTT.

The chain employs TRBV28 and TRBJ2-7; D unclear. Germline lookup yields CDR1 MDHEN and CDR2 SYDVKM. This CDR3 has 12 amino acids. V was shortened by 6 bases and J by 2 bases, with 8 bases between the two germline ends. The CDR3 bases are TGTGCCAGCAGCTTACTTACCTACGAGCAGTACTTC. Translated: CASSLLTYEQYF. The variable domain in full, completed from reference TRBV28 and TRBJ2-7, reads DVKVTQSSRYLVKRTGEKVFLECVQDMDHENMFWYRQDPGLGLRLIYFSYDVKMKEKGDIPEGYSVSREKKERFSLILESASTNQTSMYLCASSLLTYEQYFGPGTRLTVT.